The 8 T cell receptor beta chains listed next were all sequenced from one sample in a study of blood T cell repertoires in COVID-19. Sequencing was performed with immunoSEQ multiplex PCR; in TCRdb, only in-frame clones are kept and a portion is missing. The sample shows roughly 250,000 clones, 75% to 95% of them seen only once. The sample taken for sequencing was peripheral blood. The receptors originated from a person aged 18 to 35 with COVID-19, enrolled during active disease.

The rearrangement uses TRBV4-2 and TRBJ2-3; 12 bases are shared with TRBD2. CDR3 length equals 17 residues. The germline V gene has CDR1 LGHNA and CDR2 YNFKEQ. V dropped 4 bases and J dropped 1; count of bases not matched to a gene: 6. This CDR3 reads CASSRELAGGGTDTQYF. CDR3 DNA: TGTGCCAGCAGCCGGGAGCTAGCGGGAGGGGGCACAGATACGCAGTATTTT.

This clone came up a few times. The chain has TRBV6-5 and TRBJ2-1; perhaps TRBD2 as D (5 bases). Trimming pared 0 bases from V and 9 bases from J, leaving 9 bases between. CDR1 and CDR2 (germline): MNHEY, SVGAGI. The CDR3 totals 13 residues. This CDR3 reads CASSYSEGSEQFF. The CDR3 DNA follows: TGTGCCAGCAGTTACTCCGAGGGTAGTGAGCAGTTCTTC.

The chain joins TRBV5-4 to TRBJ1-1; 8 bases agree with TRBD1. Unmatched junction bases numbered 6, after V lost 10 bases and J lost 1 base. CDR1 SGHNT and CDR2 YYREEE come from the germline V gene (reference sequence). This CDR3 has 13 residues. The CDR3 DNA sequence: TGTGCCGCACAAGGGACAGGGAACACTGAAGCTTTCTTT. Translated, it gives CAAQGTGNTEAFF.

This rearrangement joins TRBV27 to TRBJ2-7; D gene uncertain. V shed 3 bases and J shed 4 bases, with 7 bases lying between them. CDR1 is MNHEY, CDR2 SMNVEV, per germline (reference sequence). The CDR3 loop spans 12 amino acids. The CDR3 reads CASSFSLYEQYF. DNA for the CDR3: TGTGCCAGCAGTTTCTCCCTATACGAGCAGTACTTC.

The genes are TRBV3-1 (or the pseudogene TRBV3-2) and TRBJ2-5, with TRBD2 matching 10 bases. CDR3 size: 16 residues. Germline V gene lookup returns CDR1 LGHDT and CDR2 YNNKEL (reference sequence). V lost 3 bases, J lost 5 bases, and 9 bases stayed unmatched. The CDR3 DNA sequence: TGTGCCAGCAGCCACCGGGCTAGCGGGAGTGGGGAGACCCAGTACTTC. It codes for CASSHRASGSGETQYF.

J is TRBJ1-6 and V is TRBV9; weak D call: TRBD1 (5 bases). Deletions cut 5 bases from V and 6 bases from J, with 9 bases between. The CDR3 length is 13 residues. The germline CDR1 and CDR2 sequences are SGDLS and YYNGEE. The CDR3 here is CASRGLFNSPLHF. DNA of the CDR3: TGTGCCAGCAGGGGGCTTTTTAATTCACCCCTCCACTTT.

Concerning this clone itself: Sequence at one end of the junction differs from germline and may be a read error. This chain links TRBV27 with TRBJ2-3; 12 bases fit TRBD2. The length of the CDR3 is 13 residues. CDR1 MNHEY and CDR2 SMNVEV come from the germline V gene (reference sequence). The CDR3 region is CASSSWGTSGYLW. CDR3 nucleotides: TGTGCCAGCAGTTCGTGGGGGACTAGCGGGTACTTATGG.

The chain uses TRBV25-1 and TRBJ2-5, with TRBD1 matching over 7 bases. The CDR3 length is 12 residues. Germline loops: CDR1 MGHDK, CDR2 SYGVNS. With 8 bases clipped from V and 4 bases from J, the junction kept 4 bases outside the gene matches. The CDR3 nucleotides are TGTGCCAGCCACCGGGACAGAGAGACCCAGTACTTC. It is translated as CASHRDRETQYF.